The present entry profiles one T cell receptor (beta chain) with its context. Its target is not known. This table comes from immunoSEQ multiplex PCR, and its TCRdb copy is limited to in-frame clones, with some not included. The table includes over 45,000 clones, roughly 90% detected once. This specimen belongs to a study of T cell responses to AZD1222 COVID-19 vaccine. Broader study findings: With two AZD1222 doses given, Spike-specific TCR breadth and depth both rose. Most donors were white British and more were female, and clonal diversity was possibly underestimated. Regions left unmutated in variants are reportedly the target of nearly half of spike-specific TCRs.

Germline V gives CDR1 MGHRA, CDR2 YSYEKL. The CDR3 sequence is 19 residues long. The V end was cut by 1 base, the J end by 0 bases, with 16 bases between. The TCR was taken from an adult who received the AZD1222 COVID-19 vaccine. The sample here was peripheral blood, taken 28 days after the second AZD1222 dose. This chain uses TRBV4-1 with TRBJ1-6, with D maybe TRBD1 (6 bases). CDR3 loop: CASSQVVQGKASYNSPLHF. In nucleotides, the CDR3 is TGCGCCAGCAGCCAAGTCGTCCAGGGGAAGGCCTCCTATAATTCACCCCTCCACTTT.